This entry features one T cell receptor (beta chain) sequence. Its antigen is currently unknown. Unique molecular identifiers were built into the TCRbeta library. TCRdb re-analysed the PCR reads in MiXCR, keeping a single row per CDR3 protein. The sample includes fewer than 750,000 distinct CDR3 sequences, 27% seen only once; the top ten take under 45%. The sample belongs to a study of T-cell reconstitution after alpha-beta-depleted transplantation in children. Study-wide points: Some patients showed high day-60 TCRbeta diversity, which derived from surviving recipient T cells and thymic progenitors. Several hundred expanded graft clones reportedly were the source of alpha-beta T cells about two months after transplant. Newly produced T cells mostly accounted for T-cell counts and diversity one year post-transplant.

The V gene's germline CDR1 is KGHSH and CDR2 LQKENI. The CDR3 runs to 13 residues. Between the trimmed V and J ends, which lost 2 bases and 9 bases, there was a span of 14 bases. This material consisted of PBMCs, taken before TCRalphabeta/CD19-depleted stem cell transplant. V is TRBV18 and J is TRBJ2-7, with D uncertain. The receptor was derived from a boy less than two years old with Wiskott-Aldrich syndrome, due to receive a stem cell transplant. The CDR3 DNA sequence: TGTGCCAGCTCACCAAGGAATTTGGACCTGCAGTACTTC. It translates to CASSPRNLDLQYF.